These 12 T cell receptor beta chains share one sample of origin, sequenced in a study of blood T cell repertoires in COVID-19. The repertoire was sequenced with immunoSEQ multiplex PCR; TCRdb's copy has only in-frame clones and lacks some. The table records roughly 350,000 clones, around 85% of them present only once. Sequenced material: peripheral blood. These receptors all stem from a woman aged 18-29 years with acute or convalescent COVID-19.

The chain has TRBV27 and TRBJ1-4; D not certain. V dropped 5 bases and J dropped 0 bases, with 19 bases sitting between them. This CDR3 comprises 18 residues. Germline V gives CDR1 MNHEY, CDR2 SMNVEV (reference sequence). The CDR3 DNA sequence: TGTGCCAGCAGTCTCCTGGGTCGGGCGGGATCAACTAATGAAAAACTGTTTTTT. Translated, it gives CASSLLGRAGSTNEKLFF.

V is TRBV4-1 and J is TRBJ2-4; TRBD2 agrees at 7 bases. J was trimmed by 6 bases and V by 0 bases; bases with no gene match: 5. CDR3 length: 15 amino acids. The germline V gene encodes CDR1 MGHRA and CDR2 YSYEKL. Here the CDR3 reads CASSQEGLAVNIQYF. CDR3 in DNA: TGCGCCAGCAGCCAAGAAGGGCTAGCGGTAAACATTCAGTACTTC.

This chain uses TRBV19 with TRBJ1-4; a possible D gene is TRBD1 (5 bases). Germline values: CDR1 LNHDA, CDR2 SQIVND (reference sequence). V was cut by 3 bases and J by 3 bases, with 14 bases left in between. The CDR3 contains 16 residues. The DNA of the CDR3 is TGTGCCAGTAGTATCGGGCAGGGCGAGGCTAATGAAAAACTGTTTTTT. This sequence encodes CASSIGQGEANEKLFF.

J is TRBJ2-5 and V is TRBV11-2; 10 positions match TRBD2. The germline V gene has CDR1 SGHAT and CDR2 FQNNGV. CDR3 length: 15 amino acids. After removal of 5 bases from V and 2 bases from J, the junction contained 5 bases not matched to a gene. The CDR3: CASSTRLAGQETQYF. CDR3 coding DNA: TGTGCCAGCAGCACCAGACTAGCGGGTCAAGAGACCCAGTACTTC.

The chain employs TRBV2 and TRBJ1-2, with 8 bases matching TRBD1. CDR1 is SNHLY and CDR2 is FYNNEI in the germline V gene. This CDR3 has 15 residues. Trimming took 4 bases from V and 4 from J; bases not matched to a gene: 8. DNA of the CDR3: TGTGCCAGCAGTGCTCGATCAGACAGGGGCTATGGCTACACCTTC. Translating it yields CASSARSDRGYGYTF.

This chain connects TRBV7-7 to TRBJ2-5, with D possibly matching TRBD1 (5 bases). CDR3 length: 15 amino acids. V was shortened by 4 bases and J by 1 base, with 13 bases between the two germline ends. The germline gives CDR1 SSHAT, CDR2 FNYEAQ (reference sequence). CDR3 sequence (DNA): TGTGCCAGCAGCTCGTATGGGCAGGGCCAAGAGACCCAGTACTTC. This gives the protein CASSSYGQGQETQYF. Based on the CDR3 plus reference TRBV7-7 and TRBJ2-5, the full variable domain is GAGVSQSPRYKVTKRGQDVTLRCDPISSHATLYWYQQALGQGPEFLTYFNYEAQPDKSGLPSDRFSAERPEGSISTLTIQRTEQRDSAMYRCASSSYGQGQETQYFGPGTRLLVL.

Comments on this clone: One end of the junction fails to match germline, which may point to a read error. This chain links TRBV29-1 with TRBJ1-2; D unclear. The CDR3 covers 13 residues. The germline gives CDR1 SQVTM, CDR2 ANQGSEA. The CDR3 spells CSVVSAGYINGDF. The CDR3 nucleotides are TGCAGCGTTGTCTCAGCGGGTTACATCAACGGGGACTTC.

The CDR3 protein is CASSDGVADTQYF. CDR3 sequence (DNA): TGCGCCAGCAGCGACGGGGTAGCCGATACGCAGTATTTT. This rearrangement joins TRBV5-1 to TRBJ2-3; tentative D call: TRBD2 (5 bases). V shed 4 bases and J shed 6 bases, with 12 bases lying between them. The CDR3 is 13 amino acids. Germline CDR1 reads SGHRS; CDR2 reads YFSETQ.

The rearrangement joins TRBV7-9 to TRBJ1-2, with 10 bases aligning to TRBD1. CDR3 length equals 16 residues. Per the germline V gene, CDR1 is SEHNR and CDR2 is FQNEAQ (reference sequence). Trimming took 3 bases from V and 6 from J; bases not matched to a gene: 10. The CDR3 DNA reads as TGTGCCAGCAGCTTTGGGACAGGGGCCGCCGGCGATGGCTACACCTTC. It codes for CASSFGTGAAGDGYTF.

This chain uses TRBV5-1 with TRBJ2-5; a weak D match, TRBD1 (6 bases). There are 13 residues in the CDR3. The germline CDR1 and CDR2 sequences are SGHRS and YFSETQ. Trimming left V 0 bases short and J 4 bases short, with 7 bases between. This CDR3 reads CASSLGTVETQYF. Here the CDR3 DNA reads TGCGCCAGCAGCTTGGGGACAGTAGAGACCCAGTACTTC.

The V gene is TRBV5-5, the J gene TRBJ1-5; D not resolved. This CDR3 comprises 14 residues. V lost 5 bases and J 0 bases, leaving 9 bases between the germline ends. Per the germline V gene, CDR1 is SGHKS and CDR2 is YYEKEE (reference sequence). CDR3 in DNA: TGTGCCAGCAGGTCGGGGAATAGCAATCAGCCCCAGCATTTT. The encoded protein is CASRSGNSNQPQHF.

V is TRBV30 and J is TRBJ1-2; D uncertain. The CDR3 spans 12 residues. The germline V gene has CDR1 GTSNPN and CDR2 SVGIG (reference sequence). Deletions cut 4 bases from V and 6 bases from J, with 12 bases between. This CDR3 reads CAWIRVSDGYTF. The CDR3 nucleotides are TGTGCCTGGATCCGGGTCTCAGATGGCTACACCTTC.